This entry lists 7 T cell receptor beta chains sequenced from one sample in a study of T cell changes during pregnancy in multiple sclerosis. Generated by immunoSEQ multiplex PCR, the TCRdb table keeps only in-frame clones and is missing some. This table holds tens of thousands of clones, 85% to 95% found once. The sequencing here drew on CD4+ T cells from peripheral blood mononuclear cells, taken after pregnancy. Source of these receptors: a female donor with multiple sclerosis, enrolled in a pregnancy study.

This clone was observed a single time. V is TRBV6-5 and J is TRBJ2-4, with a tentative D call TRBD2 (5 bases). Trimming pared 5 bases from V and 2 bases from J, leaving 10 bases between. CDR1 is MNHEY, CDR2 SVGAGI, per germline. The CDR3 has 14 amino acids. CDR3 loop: CASSVLGTKNIQYF. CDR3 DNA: TGTGCCAGCAGTGTCCTCGGGACCAAAAACATTCAGTACTTC.

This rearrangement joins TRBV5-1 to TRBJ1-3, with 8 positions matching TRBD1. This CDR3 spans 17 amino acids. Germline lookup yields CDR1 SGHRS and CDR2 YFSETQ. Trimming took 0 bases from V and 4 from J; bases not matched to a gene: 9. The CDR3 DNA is TGCGCCAGCAGCTTGGCCGCCAGGCAGGGGGCCGGAAACACCATATATTTT. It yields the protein CASSLAARQGAGNTIYF.

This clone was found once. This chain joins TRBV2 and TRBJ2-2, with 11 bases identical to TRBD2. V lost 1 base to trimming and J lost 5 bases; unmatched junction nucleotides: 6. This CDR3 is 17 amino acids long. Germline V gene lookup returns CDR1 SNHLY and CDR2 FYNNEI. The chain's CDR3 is CASSEELAGVGTGELFF. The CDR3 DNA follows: TGTGCCAGCAGTGAAGAACTAGCGGGAGTGGGTACCGGGGAGCTGTTTTTT.

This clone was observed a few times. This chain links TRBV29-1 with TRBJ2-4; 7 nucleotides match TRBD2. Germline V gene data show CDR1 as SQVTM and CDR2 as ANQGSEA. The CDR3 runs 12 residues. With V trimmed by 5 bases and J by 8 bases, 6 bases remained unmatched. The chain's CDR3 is CSVILGRDIQYF. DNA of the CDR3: TGCAGCGTTATCCTGGGGAGGGACATTCAGTACTTC.

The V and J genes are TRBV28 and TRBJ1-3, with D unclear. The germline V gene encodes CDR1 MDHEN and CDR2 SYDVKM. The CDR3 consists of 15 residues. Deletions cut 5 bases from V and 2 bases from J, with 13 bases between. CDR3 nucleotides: TGTGCCAGCAGTACTTCTGGGCTTGCTGGAAACACCATATATTTT. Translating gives CASSTSGLAGNTIYF. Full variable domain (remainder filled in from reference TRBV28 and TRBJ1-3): DVKVTQSSRYLVKRTGEKVFLECVQDMDHENMFWYRQDPGLGLRLIYFSYDVKMKEKGDIPEGYSVSREKKERFSLILESASTNQTSMYLCASSTSGLAGNTIYFGEGSWLTVV.

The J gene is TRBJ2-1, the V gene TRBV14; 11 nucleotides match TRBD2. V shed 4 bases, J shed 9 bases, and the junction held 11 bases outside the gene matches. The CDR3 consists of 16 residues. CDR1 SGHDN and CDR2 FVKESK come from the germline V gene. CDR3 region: CASSPHSGRALGEQFF. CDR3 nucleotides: TGTGCCAGCAGCCCCCATAGCGGGAGGGCCCTAGGTGAGCAGTTCTTC.

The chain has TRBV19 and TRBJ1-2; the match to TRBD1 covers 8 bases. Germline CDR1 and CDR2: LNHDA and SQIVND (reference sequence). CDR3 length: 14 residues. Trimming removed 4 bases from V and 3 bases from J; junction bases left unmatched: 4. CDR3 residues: CASSTTGQDYGYTF. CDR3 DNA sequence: TGTGCCAGTAGTACAACGGGACAGGACTATGGCTACACCTTC.